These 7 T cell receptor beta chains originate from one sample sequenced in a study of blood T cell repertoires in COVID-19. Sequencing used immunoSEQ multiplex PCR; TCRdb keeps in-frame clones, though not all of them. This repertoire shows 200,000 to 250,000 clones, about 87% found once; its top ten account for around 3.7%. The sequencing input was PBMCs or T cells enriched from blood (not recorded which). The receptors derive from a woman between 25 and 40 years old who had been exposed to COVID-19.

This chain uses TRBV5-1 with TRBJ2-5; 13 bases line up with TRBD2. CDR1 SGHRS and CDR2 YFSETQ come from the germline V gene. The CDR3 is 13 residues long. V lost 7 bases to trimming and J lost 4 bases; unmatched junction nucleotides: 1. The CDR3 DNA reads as TGCGCCAGCCGACTAGCGGGGGGAGAGACCCAGTACTTC. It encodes CASRLAGGETQYF.

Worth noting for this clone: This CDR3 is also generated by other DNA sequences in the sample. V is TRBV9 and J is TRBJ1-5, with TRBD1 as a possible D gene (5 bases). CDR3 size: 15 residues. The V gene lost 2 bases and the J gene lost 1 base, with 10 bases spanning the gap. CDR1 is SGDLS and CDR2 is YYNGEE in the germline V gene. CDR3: CASSVGQGSNQPQHF. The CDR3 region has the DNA TGTGCCAGCAGCGTCGGGCAGGGAAGCAATCAGCCCCAGCATTTT.

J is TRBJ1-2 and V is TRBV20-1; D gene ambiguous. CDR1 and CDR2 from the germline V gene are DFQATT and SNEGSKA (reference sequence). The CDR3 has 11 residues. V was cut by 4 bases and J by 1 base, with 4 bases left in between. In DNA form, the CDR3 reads TGCAGTGCTACCCTTAACTATGGCTACACCTTC. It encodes CSATLNYGYTF.

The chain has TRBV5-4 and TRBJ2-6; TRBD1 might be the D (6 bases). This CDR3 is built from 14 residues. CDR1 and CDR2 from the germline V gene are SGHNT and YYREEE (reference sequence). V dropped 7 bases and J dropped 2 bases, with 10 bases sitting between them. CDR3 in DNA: TGTGCCAGCGGGGGCGGACCTGGGGCCAACGTCCTGACTTTC. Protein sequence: CASGGGPGANVLTF.

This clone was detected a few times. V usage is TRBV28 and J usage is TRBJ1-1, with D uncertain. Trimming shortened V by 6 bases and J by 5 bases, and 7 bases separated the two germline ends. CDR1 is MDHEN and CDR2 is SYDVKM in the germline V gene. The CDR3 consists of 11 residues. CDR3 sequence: CASRTRTEAFF. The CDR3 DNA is TGTGCCAGCAGAACTAGGACTGAAGCTTTCTTT.

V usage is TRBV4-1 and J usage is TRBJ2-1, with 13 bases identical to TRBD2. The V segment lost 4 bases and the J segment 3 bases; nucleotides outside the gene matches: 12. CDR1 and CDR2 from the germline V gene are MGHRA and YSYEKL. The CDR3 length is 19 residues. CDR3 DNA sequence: TGCGCCAGCAGCCCTAAGGATACTAGCGGGAGGGATCTCTACAATGAGCAGTTCTTC. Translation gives CASSPKDTSGRDLYNEQFF.

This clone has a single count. The CDR3 loop reads CASSRSSGNTIYF. The CDR3 DNA is TGTGCCAGCAGTCGCAGCTCTGGAAACACCATATATTTT. This rearrangement joins TRBV2 to TRBJ1-3, with unresolved D. The germline V gene has CDR1 SNHLY and CDR2 FYNNEI. The length of the CDR3 is 13 residues. Trimming took off 5 bases at V and 0 bases at J, with 5 bases between the two ends. The full variable domain, its missing parts supplied by reference TRBV2 and TRBJ1-3, is EPEVTQTPSHQVTQMGQEVILRCVPISNHLYFYWYRQILGQKVEFLVSFYNNEISEKSEIFDDQFSVERPDGSNFTLKIRSTKLEDSAMYFCASSRSSGNTIYFGEGSWLTVV.